The 30 T cell receptor beta chains reported below all come from one sample, sequenced in a study of shared clonotypes between healthy human individuals. Libraries were prepared by immunoSEQ multiplex PCR; TCRdb keeps only in-frame clonotypes and omits some of them. The sample holds about 1.4 million clones, approximately 96% seen once. Sample: naive CD4+ T cells sorted from blood. This sample's subset: CD45RA+ positively selected. The receptors shown here come from a man younger than 40 in good health.

The chain has TRBV7-6 and TRBJ2-2; 8 bases are a match to TRBD2. Germline CDR1 is SGHVS and CDR2 is FNYEAQ. The CDR3 is 15 amino acids. V shed 1 base and J 8 bases; nucleotides not matched to a gene: 6. Here the CDR3 reads CASSLESGSNGELFF. The CDR3 DNA follows: TGTGCCAGCAGCTTAGAAAGCGGGAGTAATGGGGAGCTGTTTTTT.

The chain has TRBV7-2 and TRBJ1-4, with no clear D. The CDR3 is 15 residues long. From germline, CDR1 is SGHTA and CDR2 FQGNSA. V dropped 2 bases and J dropped 3 bases, with 10 bases sitting between them. CDR3 nucleotides: TGTGCCAGCAGCTTACTCAACCCAGCTAATGAAAAACTGTTTTTT. As protein: CASSLLNPANEKLFF.

The genes are TRBV30 and TRBJ2-1, with TRBD2 identical over 12 bases. Trimming removed 1 base from V and 8 bases from J; junction bases left unmatched: 6. CDR1 and CDR2 from the germline V gene are GTSNPN and SVGIG (reference sequence). The CDR3 consists of 15 residues. The CDR3 loop reads CAWSGSSGRGDEQFF. The CDR3 DNA reads as TGTGCCTGGAGTGGATCTAGCGGGAGGGGGGATGAGCAGTTCTTC.

This chain joins TRBV5-1 and TRBJ2-7; 12 nucleotides agree with TRBD2. After removal of 4 bases from V and 5 bases from J, the junction contained 7 bases not matched to a gene. Per germline, CDR1 SGHRS and CDR2 YFSETQ. The CDR3 contains 15 residues. For the CDR3, the DNA is TGCGCCAGCAGCCTACTGACTAGCGGGAGCCACGAGCAGTACTTC. It codes for CASSLLTSGSHEQYF.

The chain couples TRBV29-1 to TRBJ2-7, with 7 nucleotides matching TRBD1. CDR3 length: 11 residues. V lost 5 bases and J lost 3; bases outside the gene matches: 1. From germline, CDR1 is SQVTM and CDR2 ANQGSEA. The CDR3 loop is CSVNRGYEQYF. CDR3 nucleotide sequence: TGCAGCGTTAACAGGGGCTACGAGCAGTACTTC.

V usage is TRBV2 and J usage is TRBJ2-7; TRBD2 might be the D (6 bases). Germline V gene data show CDR1 as SNHLY and CDR2 as FYNNEI. Trimming pared 0 bases from V and 4 bases from J, leaving 7 bases between. There are 13 residues in the CDR3. The CDR3 nucleotides are TGTGCCAGCAGTGAAGCGGAGGGTTACGAGCAGTACTTC. This translates into CASSEAEGYEQYF.

The chain employs TRBV10-3 and TRBJ1-4, with D unresolved. Trimming left V 2 bases short and J 1 base short, with 14 bases between. The germline V gene encodes CDR1 ENHRY and CDR2 SYGVKD. This CDR3 region has 17 residues. This chain's CDR3 is CAISETLMDRTNEKLFF. The CDR3 region has the DNA TGTGCCATCAGTGAGACCCTGATGGACCGAACTAATGAAAAACTGTTTTTT.

The chain couples TRBV10-3 to TRBJ2-1; 16 bases fit TRBD2. This CDR3 is 16 amino acids long. The V gene's germline CDR1 is ENHRY and CDR2 SYGVKD. Trimming took 10 bases from V and 5 from J; bases not matched to a gene: 8. The chain's CDR3 is CATFPGLAGGNNEQFF. Here the CDR3 DNA reads TGTGCCACCTTCCCGGGACTAGCGGGAGGGAACAATGAGCAGTTCTTC.

This chain uses TRBV27 with TRBJ2-1; D unresolved. The V gene lost 3 bases and the J gene lost 3 bases, with 15 bases spanning the gap. This CDR3 has 16 amino acids. From germline, CDR1 is MNHEY and CDR2 SMNVEV (reference sequence). The CDR3 sequence is CASSFPAVRLYNEQFF. The CDR3 bases are TGTGCCAGCAGTTTCCCCGCAGTTAGGCTCTACAATGAGCAGTTCTTC.

The V gene is TRBV5-1, the J gene TRBJ2-5, with 7 bases that match TRBD1. The CDR3 is 16 residues long. J gave up 2 bases and V 4 bases, and 11 bases lay outside the gene matches. The germline V gene encodes CDR1 SGHRS and CDR2 YFSETQ. This CDR3 reads CASSPGLDRVQETQYF. The DNA for the CDR3 is TGCGCCAGCAGCCCCGGATTAGACAGGGTGCAAGAGACCCAGTACTTC.

The chain has TRBV2 and TRBJ2-3, with D perhaps matching TRBD2 (5 bases). The CDR3 is 14 residues long. Germline V gene data show CDR1 as SNHLY and CDR2 as FYNNEI. Trimming took 8 bases from V and 6 from J, leaving 18 bases between them. The CDR3 spells CASSLLAMGDTQYF. Here the CDR3 DNA reads TGTGCCAGCTCTCTCCTAGCAATGGGGGATACGCAGTATTTT.

The chain couples TRBV4-1 to TRBJ1-3, with D hard to call. The V end was cut by 1 base, the J end by 0 bases, with 7 bases between. The germline gives CDR1 MGHRA, CDR2 YSYEKL. The CDR3 has 15 amino acids. CDR3 in amino acids: CASSQVQSSGNTIYF. The CDR3 region has the DNA TGCGCCAGCAGCCAAGTCCAGAGCTCTGGAAACACCATATATTTT.

The rearrangement links TRBV25-1 to TRBJ2-1; 7 bases fit TRBD2. Germline CDR1 MGHDK, CDR2 SYGVNS. This CDR3 is built from 16 residues. V lost 3 bases and J lost 4; bases outside the gene matches: 9. CDR3: CASSDLGGSPYNEQFF. CDR3 in DNA: TGTGCCAGCAGTGATTTAGGCGGGAGTCCGTACAATGAGCAGTTCTTC.

This clone was recorded a few times. As DNA, the CDR3 is TGTGCCAGCAGTTACTCTCCGGGGTTGGGGGGGGAGCAGTACTTC. Amino acids: CASSYSPGLGGEQYF. V is TRBV6-5 and J is TRBJ2-7; 7 bases are a match to TRBD2. The germline V gene has CDR1 MNHEY and CDR2 SVGAGI. The V segment lost 0 bases and the J segment 7 bases; nucleotides outside the gene matches: 9. The CDR3 extends over 15 amino acids.

CDR3 nucleotides: TGTGCCAGTGCGGGACAGGGGCTAAACTATGGCTACACCTTC. Protein product: CASAGQGLNYGYTF. The V call is TRBV19, the J call TRBJ1-2; TRBD1 matches 10 bases. The CDR3 is 14 amino acids. With 8 bases clipped from V and 2 bases from J, the junction kept 5 bases outside the gene matches. The V gene's germline CDR1 is LNHDA and CDR2 SQIVND (reference sequence).

In this sample, this clone turned up once. The chain employs TRBV30 and TRBJ2-7, with D possibly being TRBD2 (5 bases). The CDR3 extends over 13 amino acids. Germline V gene sequence: CDR1 GTSNPN, CDR2 SVGIG (reference sequence). Trimming took 2 bases from V and 3 from J, leaving 11 bases between them. In DNA form, the CDR3 reads TGTGCCTGGAGTCCAGCGGTGCGCTACGAGCAGTACTTC. This encodes CAWSPAVRYEQYF.

Details on this clone: Other DNA sequences in this sample translate to the same CDR3. V is TRBV7-6 and J is TRBJ2-6; D is unresolved. V lost 0 bases to trimming and J lost 4 bases, with 4 bases between them. CDR1 is SGHVS, CDR2 FNYEAQ, per germline. The CDR3 contains 14 residues. The CDR3 region has the DNA TGTGCCAGCAGCTTAGCGGCAGGGGCCAACGTCCTGACTTTC. Amino acids: CASSLAAGANVLTF.

The genes are TRBV28 and TRBJ2-3, with D perhaps matching TRBD2 (5 bases). V was cut by 5 bases and J by 10 bases, with 13 bases left in between. The CDR3 is made up of 12 amino acids. The germline V gene encodes CDR1 MDHEN and CDR2 SYDVKM. CDR3 in DNA: TGTGCCAGCAGTCCCCGCCTAGCCTCGCAGTATTTT. Translation gives CASSPRLASQYF.

The chain employs TRBV19 and TRBJ2-7; 8 bases match TRBD2. The CDR3 extends over 14 amino acids. The germline gives CDR1 LNHDA, CDR2 SQIVND (reference sequence). The junction had 8 bases not matched to a gene; V was cut back by 4 bases and J by 6 bases. CDR3 amino acids: CASSTQRESLEQYF. The CDR3 DNA is TGTGCCAGTAGTACCCAGCGGGAGTCCCTCGAGCAGTACTTC.

Note on this clone: Other DNA sequences in this sample translate to the same CDR3. The CDR3 DNA reads as TGTGCCAGCAGTTTTGGTGTTTCCTACGAGCAGTACTTC. Protein product: CASSFGVSYEQYF. The chain joins TRBV27 to TRBJ2-7, with unresolved D. V lost 3 bases, J lost 1 base, and 7 bases lay in between. The V gene's germline CDR1 is MNHEY and CDR2 SMNVEV (reference sequence). The CDR3 is 13 amino acids.

The J gene is TRBJ1-1, the V gene TRBV12-5; D ambiguous. Germline CDR1 LGHNT, CDR2 FRNRAP. Trimming took 4 bases from V and 3 from J, leaving 6 bases between them. This CDR3 region has 12 residues. CDR3 nucleotides: TGTGCTAGTGGTTCTTCGGACACTGAAGCTTTCTTT. This translates into CASGSSDTEAFF.

This CDR3 reads CSVEDLGRYEQYF. For the CDR3, the DNA is TGCAGCGTTGAAGATCTCGGTAGATACGAGCAGTACTTC. The V and J genes are TRBV29-1 and TRBJ2-7; D call uncertain. Germline V gives CDR1 SQVTM, CDR2 ANQGSEA. V was pared by 0 bases and J by 4 bases, with 10 bases between. This CDR3 comprises 13 residues.

The CDR3 protein is CASSLRGAGLPADEQYF. CDR3 nucleotide sequence: TGTGCCAGCAGTTTAAGGGGGGCCGGGCTGCCCGCCGACGAGCAGTACTTC. The V and J genes are TRBV27 and TRBJ2-7; D may correspond to TRBD1 or TRBD2 (6 bases each). The germline V gene has CDR1 MNHEY and CDR2 SMNVEV (reference sequence). V was cut by 2 bases and J by 5 bases, with 22 bases left in between. The CDR3 totals 17 residues.

The chain employs TRBV10-3 and TRBJ1-1; D is ambiguous. The V end was cut by 3 bases, the J end by 3 bases, with 14 bases between. The germline V gene encodes CDR1 ENHRY and CDR2 SYGVKD. There are 15 residues in the CDR3. The CDR3 nucleotides are TGTGCCATCAGTGAAACGAGTGGGAAGGACACTGAAGCTTTCTTT. The encoded protein is CAISETSGKDTEAFF.

This sequence joins TRBV5-1 and TRBJ1-2; the match to TRBD1 covers 10 bases. CDR3 size: 15 residues. Germline trimming cut 3 bases from V and 6 bases from J; bases unmatched to any gene: 8. Germline V gene data show CDR1 as SGHRS and CDR2 as YFSETQ. Written as DNA, the CDR3 is TGCGCCAGCAGCTCTCCCGGGACAGGGGTCGATGGCTACACCTTC. Translating gives CASSSPGTGVDGYTF. Together with reference TRBV5-1 and TRBJ1-2, the CDR3 gives the full variable domain: KAGVTQTPRYLIKTRGQQVTLSCSPISGHRSVSWYQQTPGQGLQFLFEYFSETQRNKGNFPGRFSGRQFSNSRSEMNVSTLELGDSALYLCASSSPGTGVDGYTFGSGTRLTVV.

The rearrangement joins TRBV4-3 to TRBJ2-2; 13 bases are shared with TRBD2. V trimming: 1 base; J trimming: 7 bases; junction bases outside the gene matches: 12. The CDR3 loop spans 19 amino acids. Germline CDR1 is LGHNA and CDR2 is YSLEER. The DNA for the CDR3 is TGCGCCAGCAGCCAAGTAGCCGGGACTAGCGGGGTGAACGGCGGGGAGCTGTTTTTT. Encoded protein: CASSQVAGTSGVNGGELFF.

The chain employs TRBV11-2 and TRBJ1-2; D is undetermined. The germline gives CDR1 SGHAT, CDR2 FQNNGV. Trimming pared 5 bases from V and 8 bases from J, leaving 24 bases between. This CDR3 contains 16 residues. The CDR3 loop is CASSDVPTRSAGGYTF. The DNA for the CDR3 is TGTGCCAGCAGCGACGTCCCAACGAGATCGGCGGGGGGCTACACCTTC.

This clone was seen once. This chain joins TRBV5-1 and TRBJ1-3; 7 bases are shared with TRBD1. The V segment lost 5 bases and the J segment 1 base; nucleotides outside the gene matches: 6. Germline loops: CDR1 SGHRS, CDR2 YFSETQ. The CDR3 extends over 15 amino acids. DNA for the CDR3: TGCGCCAGCAGAGACAGGGAGTCTTCTGGAAACACCATATATTTT. Its protein is CASRDRESSGNTIYF.

The rearrangement uses TRBV5-5 and TRBJ2-7; unclear D gene. This CDR3 is built from 15 residues. Trimming shortened V by 4 bases and J by 1 base, and 15 bases separated the two germline ends. Germline values: CDR1 SGHKS, CDR2 YYEKEE (reference sequence). The CDR3 region has the DNA TGTGCCAGCAGCGCTACCAGTTTCCCTTCCTACGAGCAGTACTTC. It translates to CASSATSFPSYEQYF.

The V call is TRBV11-2, the J call TRBJ2-2; D may be TRBD1 or TRBD2 (6 bases each). The CDR3 is made up of 15 amino acids. Trimming pared 10 bases from V and 7 bases from J, leaving 22 bases between. Per germline, CDR1 SGHAT and CDR2 FQNNGV. This chain's CDR3 is CATSVGGSGNGELFF. CDR3 DNA sequence: TGTGCCACCTCCGTAGGGGGGAGCGGTAACGGGGAGCTGTTTTTT.